The entry that follows covers one TCR beta chain sequence. This sample includes further DNA sequences coding for the same CDR3. The CDR3 loop spans 14 amino acids. V was shortened by 5 bases and J by 8 bases, with 19 bases between the two germline ends. Per the germline V gene, CDR1 is SGHRS and CDR2 is YFSETQ. Exposed volunteers were people who met a COVID-19 case within 2 weeks before study entry. The entry originates in a study of blood T cell repertoires in COVID-19. As for the study in general: The United States, Italy and Spain supplied acute and convalescent COVID-19 samples.

Original processing notes: Reference gene primers were amplified, and this amplification served to estimate nucleated cell counts. The method was immunoSEQ multiplex PCR; TCRdb's version includes in-frame clones alone and lacks a portion of them. From that table come the V and J calls and clone size; the DNA was used to work out D and trimming. The sample has about 200,000 clones, about 80% seen once. This clonotype originated in a woman in her fifties or sixties who had been exposed to COVID-19. J is TRBJ1-2 and V is TRBV5-1, with TRBD1 as a possible D gene (6 bases). The sample was PBMCs or T cells enriched from blood (not recorded which). Here the CDR3 DNA reads TGCGCCAGCAGTTCACAGGGAGCGAAGGGGGGCTACACCTTC. Protein sequence: CASSSQGAKGGYTF.